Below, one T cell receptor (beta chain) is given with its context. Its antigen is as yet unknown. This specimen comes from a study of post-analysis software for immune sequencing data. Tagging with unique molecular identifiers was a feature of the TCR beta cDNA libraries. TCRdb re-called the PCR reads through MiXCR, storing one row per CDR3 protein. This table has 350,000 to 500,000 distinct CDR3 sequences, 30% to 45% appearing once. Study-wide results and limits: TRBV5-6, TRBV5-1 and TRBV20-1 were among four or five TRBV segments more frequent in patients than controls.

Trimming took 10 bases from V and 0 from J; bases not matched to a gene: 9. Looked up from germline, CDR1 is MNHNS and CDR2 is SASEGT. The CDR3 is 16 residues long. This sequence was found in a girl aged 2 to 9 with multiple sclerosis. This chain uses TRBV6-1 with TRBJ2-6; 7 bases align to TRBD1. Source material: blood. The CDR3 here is CATELGQYSGANVLTF. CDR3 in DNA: TGTGCCACCGAATTGGGACAGTACTCTGGGGCCAACGTCCTGACTTTC.